Shown below are 11 T cell receptor beta chains from a single sample sequenced in a study of blood T cells in healthy people across ages. Combining a sample-barcoded 5' primer with a J-beta primer mix, a second PCR ran for roughly 6 to 12 cycles. MiXCR was run by TCRdb on the 5' RACE reads, yielding one entry per CDR3 protein. This table holds about a million distinct CDR3 sequences, around two fifths found once. Sequencing was done on a sample of blood. The receptors were sampled from a man in his late teens or twenties in good health.

The CDR3 DNA reads TGTGCCAGCACCTTCTTCGGCCGGGGGAACACTGAAGCTTTCTTT. Translation: CASTFFGRGNTEAFF. The chain recombines TRBV27 with TRBJ1-1; no clear D. Germline CDR1 reads MNHEY; CDR2 reads SMNVEV (reference sequence). Trimming shortened V by 7 bases and J by 1 base, and 16 bases separated the two germline ends. The CDR3 length is 15 residues.

The genes are TRBV4-3 and TRBJ2-1; TRBD2 matches at 9 bases. Germline V lookup: CDR1 LGHNA, CDR2 YSLEER. The CDR3 length is 16 residues. Germline trimming cut 0 bases from V and 8 bases from J; bases unmatched to any gene: 8. CDR3 in amino acids: CASSQDRLAGTHEQFF. DNA of the CDR3: TGCGCCAGCAGCCAAGATCGGCTAGCGGGGACCCATGAGCAGTTCTTC.

The sample holds many counts of this clonotype. The chain links TRBV4-2 to TRBJ1-4; D is uncertain. This CDR3 region has 14 residues. Germline V CDR1 and CDR2: LGHNA, YNFKEQ. Trimming stripped 3 bases from V and 7 bases from J, with 12 bases between. The CDR3 nucleotides read TGTGCCAGCAGCCAGAAGGGTGGTGGTGAAAAACTGTTTTTT. As protein: CASSQKGGGEKLFF.

This clonotype was found once. This rearrangement joins TRBV28 to TRBJ1-5; TRBD1 matches at 7 bases. Germline V CDR1 and CDR2: MDHEN, SYDVKM. J lost 7 bases, V lost 8 bases, and 11 bases had no gene match. The CDR3 consists of 14 residues. The CDR3 DNA sequence: TGTGCCAGCGGCCTACGACAGGGCGGCCAGCCCCAGCATTTT. Its translation is CASGLRQGGQPQHF.

This CDR3 reads CASRSPGQGYPALNNEQFF. The CDR3 DNA reads as TGTGCCAGCAGATCGCCGGGACAGGGGTATCCTGCCTTAAACAATGAGCAGTTCTTC. The genes are TRBV7-9 and TRBJ2-1, with 10 nucleotides matching TRBD1. V gave up 6 bases and J gave up 5 bases; unmatched junction bases: 19. The length of the CDR3 is 19 residues. From germline, CDR1 is SEHNR and CDR2 FQNEAQ (reference sequence).

CDR3 nucleotides: TGTGCCAGCAGTTTAAGAGAGGGGGGCAATGAGCAGTTCTTC. It codes for CASSLREGGNEQFF. This chain uses TRBV27 with TRBJ2-1; the D gene could be TRBD1 or TRBD2 (6 bases each). This CDR3 contains 14 residues. Germline V gene sequence: CDR1 MNHEY, CDR2 SMNVEV (reference sequence). V dropped 2 bases and J dropped 6 bases, with 11 bases sitting between them.

The chain uses TRBV6-5 and TRBJ2-7, with 10 bases fitting TRBD2. This CDR3 comprises 16 residues. CDR1 is MNHEY and CDR2 is SVGAGI in the germline V gene. V shed 4 bases, J shed 10 bases, and the junction held 16 bases outside the gene matches. CDR3 DNA sequence: TGTGCCAGCAGTTCACTAGCGGGGCCCAACCAAGAGGCCCAGTACTTC. Its translation is CASSSLAGPNQEAQYF.

A single count supports this clonotype. The CDR3 loop is CASSDHRRPTDTQYF. CDR3 nucleotide sequence: TGTGCCAGCAGTGACCACAGAAGGCCCACAGATACGCAGTATTTT. J is TRBJ2-3 and V is TRBV6-5; D remains unclear. With 5 bases removed from V and 2 bases from J, the gap between germline ends came to 14 bases. The CDR3 totals 15 residues. Germline values: CDR1 MNHEY, CDR2 SVGAGI.

The J gene is TRBJ2-2, the V gene TRBV4-1; possible D gene TRBD2, 5 bases. This CDR3 spans 16 amino acids. The V gene lost 3 bases and the J gene lost 0 bases, with 11 bases spanning the gap. Germline V lookup: CDR1 MGHRA, CDR2 YSYEKL. CDR3 DNA sequence: TGCGCCAGCAGCCAGAGACATAGCGCGAACACCGGGGAGCTGTTTTTT. Translating it yields CASSQRHSANTGELFF.

The rearrangement uses TRBV4-3 and TRBJ2-3, with TRBD2 identical over 9 bases. The CDR3 contains 16 residues. Germline trimming cut 4 bases from V and 0 bases from J; bases unmatched to any gene: 5. Germline values: CDR1 LGHNA, CDR2 YSLEER. The CDR3: CASSPMTSGSTDTQYF. CDR3 DNA: TGCGCCAGCAGCCCAATGACTAGCGGAAGCACAGATACGCAGTATTTT.

In its sample, this clonotype was seen a few times. This sequence joins TRBV4-2 and TRBJ1-2; D is unresolved. Germline CDR1 reads LGHNA; CDR2 reads YNFKEQ. V was shortened by 0 bases and J by 7 bases, with 21 bases between the two germline ends. The CDR3 extends over 17 amino acids. The CDR3 bases are TGTGCCAGCAGCCAAGAGGTTCCGATACCGTTAACGAGTGGCTACACCTTC. Translating it yields CASSQEVPIPLTSGYTF.